These 24 T cell receptor beta chains were sequenced from one sample in a study of blood T cell repertoires in COVID-19 (dated by TCRdb to 2018 to 2021). Receptors were amplified or captured by the immunoSEQ multiplex PCR assay. TCRdb mirrors the immuneACCESS table, restricted to in-frame sequences. Some clones are absent from its copies; in checked studies, under half trace to an unresolved V gene, and the reason for the others is unknown. The sample includes 150,000 to 200,000 clones, with roughly 90% observed a single time. The ten top clones hold around 2.9% of the sample. The source material was peripheral blood. The receptors were sampled from a man aged 60 to 69 with acute or convalescent COVID-19.

V gene TRBV14 combines with J gene TRBJ1-1, with 7 bases matching TRBD1. This CDR3 is built from 14 residues. The V gene end was trimmed by 3 bases and the J gene end by 8 bases; junction bases not matched to a gene: 9. Looked up from germline, CDR1 is SGHDN and CDR2 is FVKESK. The CDR3 loop is CASSHPGQLSEAFF. The CDR3 nucleotides are TGTGCCAGCAGCCACCCGGGACAGTTATCCGAAGCTTTCTTT.

The chain is built from TRBV29-1 and TRBJ2-3; 11 nucleotides align to TRBD2. The CDR3 sequence is 16 residues long. The germline CDR1 and CDR2 sequences are SQVTM and ANQGSEA. Trimming cost V 7 bases and J 0 bases; bases outside gene matches: 9. Written as DNA, the CDR3 is TGCAGCGCAGCGGGACTAGCGGTTTCTAGCACAGATACGCAGTATTTT. This translates into CSAAGLAVSSTDTQYF.

The V gene is TRBV4-2, the J gene TRBJ2-1, with 10 bases matching TRBD2. Germline V lookup: CDR1 LGHNA, CDR2 YNFKEQ. J gave up 8 bases and V 0 bases, and 10 bases lay outside the gene matches. The CDR3 is 17 amino acids. DNA for the CDR3: TGTGCCAGCAGCCAAGACCGAAGCGGGGGGGCCAGGTATGAGCAGTTCTTC. Amino acids: CASSQDRSGGARYEQFF.

The V gene is TRBV6-6, the J gene TRBJ1-4; D is unresolved. Per the germline V gene, CDR1 is MNHNY and CDR2 is SVGAGI (reference sequence). CDR3 length equals 18 residues. The V gene lost 5 bases and the J gene lost 0 bases, with 19 bases spanning the gap. In nucleotides, the CDR3 is TGTGCCAGCAGTCCCAAACGATCGACTTCCACAACTAATGAAAAACTGTTTTTT. Residues: CASSPKRSTSTTNEKLFF.

This clone was recorded only once. V and J are TRBV9 and TRBJ2-1; D might be TRBD2 (5 bases). Trimming shortened V by 0 bases and J by 8 bases, and 9 bases separated the two germline ends. Germline V gene sequence: CDR1 SGDLS, CDR2 YYNGEE. This CDR3 region has 13 residues. This chain's CDR3 is CASSVEVRDEQFF. CDR3 nucleotide sequence: TGTGCCAGCAGCGTAGAAGTGAGGGATGAGCAGTTCTTC.

The table lists this clone with a count of one. The genes are TRBV19 and TRBJ2-7; 8 nucleotides align to TRBD2. CDR1 is LNHDA and CDR2 is SQIVND in the germline V gene (reference sequence). V was pared by 1 base and J by 1 base, with 6 bases of the junction left unmatched. The CDR3 spans 16 residues. The CDR3: CASSIGAGEGSYEQYF. CDR3 nucleotides: TGTGCCAGTAGTATAGGAGCGGGGGAAGGATCCTACGAGCAGTACTTC. The variable domain in full, with the rest retrieved from reference TRBV19 and TRBJ2-7, is DGGITQSPKYLFRKEGQNVTLSCEQNLNHDAMYWYRQDPGQGLRLIYYSQIVNDFQKGDIAEGYSVSREKKESFPLTVTSAQKNPTAFYLCASSIGAGEGSYEQYFGPGTRLTVT.

The rearrangement uses TRBV5-1 and TRBJ1-1; 10 bases agree with TRBD1. The V gene's germline CDR1 is SGHRS and CDR2 YFSETQ. CDR3 length equals 16 residues. V shed 5 bases and J 0 bases; nucleotides not matched to a gene: 7. Here the CDR3 DNA reads TGCGCCAGCAGGACCGGGACAGGGGATTTGAACACTGAAGCTTTCTTT. It is translated as CASRTGTGDLNTEAFF.

The chain employs TRBV9 and TRBJ2-4; TRBD2 aligns across 14 bases. V was clipped by 3 bases and J by 8 bases; unmatched bases: 10. Looked up from germline, CDR1 is SGDLS and CDR2 is YYNGEE. This CDR3 spans 17 amino acids. The CDR3 spells CASSASTGTSGGYIQYF. Here the CDR3 DNA reads TGTGCCAGCAGCGCAAGCACCGGGACTAGCGGGGGATACATTCAGTACTTC.

This clone was seen once. The rearrangement links TRBV2 to TRBJ1-2; TRBD1 matches 7 bases. The germline CDR1 and CDR2 sequences are SNHLY and FYNNEI. Trimming at V came to 11 bases and at J to 2 bases, leaving 8 bases not matched to a gene. This CDR3 is built from 13 residues. The CDR3 is CAGILQGNYGYTF. The CDR3 bases are TGTGCCGGCATATTACAGGGGAACTATGGCTACACCTTC.

V is TRBV5-1 and J is TRBJ1-1; no reliable D call. Trimming cost V 4 bases and J 0 bases, with 16 bases left between them. The germline V gene encodes CDR1 SGHRS and CDR2 YFSETQ. The CDR3 covers 16 residues. CDR3 region: CASSPSVVNMNTEAFF. CDR3 in DNA: TGCGCCAGCAGCCCCTCCGTGGTGAACATGAACACTGAAGCTTTCTTT.

This chain joins TRBV18 and TRBJ1-1, with 7 bases aligning to TRBD1. V gave up 4 bases and J gave up 2 bases; unmatched junction bases: 10. From germline, CDR1 is KGHSH and CDR2 LQKENI. The CDR3 totals 16 residues. CDR3 coding DNA: TGTGCCAGCTCACGCACCCTTACAGGGGACAACACTGAAGCTTTCTTT. Its protein is CASSRTLTGDNTEAFF.

The chain couples TRBV27 to TRBJ1-4; 9 nucleotides agree with TRBD1. V trimming: 5 bases; J trimming: 6 bases; junction bases outside the gene matches: 7. Germline-derived CDR1 and CDR2 are MNHEY and SMNVEV (reference sequence). The CDR3 sequence is 15 residues long. CDR3 coding DNA: TGTGCCAGCAGTCCGACAGGGGGTCCCTATGAAAAACTGTTTTTT. As protein: CASSPTGGPYEKLFF.

The chain employs TRBV2 and TRBJ2-5, with 9 bases fitting TRBD2. CDR1 is SNHLY and CDR2 is FYNNEI in the germline V gene. With V trimmed by 2 bases and J by 4 bases, 5 bases remained unmatched. This CDR3 region has 15 residues. The CDR3 is CASSEIAGGRETQYF. CDR3 coding DNA: TGTGCCAGCAGTGAAATTGCGGGGGGGCGAGAGACCCAGTACTTC. Full variable domain (rest looked up from reference TRBV2 and TRBJ2-5): EPEVTQTPSHQVTQMGQEVILRCVPISNHLYFYWYRQILGQKVEFLVSFYNNEISEKSEIFDDQFSVERPDGSNFTLKIRSTKLEDSAMYFCASSEIAGGRETQYFGPGTRLLVL.

The chain combines TRBV4-2 with TRBJ2-6, with 8 nucleotides matching TRBD1. V shed 2 bases, J shed 0 bases, and the junction held 9 bases outside the gene matches. The germline V gene encodes CDR1 LGHNA and CDR2 YNFKEQ. This CDR3 contains 19 residues. CDR3 region: CASSQPGTGAISGANVLTF. In DNA form, the CDR3 reads TGTGCCAGCAGCCAACCCGGGACAGGAGCCATCTCTGGGGCCAACGTCCTGACTTTC.

The rearrangement links TRBV2 to TRBJ1-2; 10 positions match TRBD1. V gave up 6 bases and J gave up 7 bases; unmatched junction bases: 2. This CDR3 is 12 amino acids long. Germline values: CDR1 SNHLY, CDR2 FYNNEI. In DNA form, the CDR3 reads TGTGCCAGCAGCGGGGACAGGGGTGGCTACACCTTC. It yields the protein CASSGDRGGYTF.

This chain joins TRBV3-1 (or the pseudogene TRBV3-2) and TRBJ1-6; D gene uncertain. This CDR3 region has 13 residues. Trimming removed 1 base from V and 9 bases from J, with 7 bases in between. Germline V gene sequence: CDR1 LGHDT, CDR2 YNNKEL (reference sequence). The CDR3 sequence is CASSQGRSSPLHF. CDR3 nucleotide sequence: TGTGCCAGCAGCCAAGGTCGTAGTTCACCCCTCCACTTT.

The chain couples TRBV5-6 to TRBJ1-2; 11 bases agree with TRBD1. The junction had 4 bases not matched to a gene; V was cut back by 3 bases and J by 6 bases. This CDR3 has 14 amino acids. The germline gives CDR1 SGHDT, CDR2 YYEEEE. The CDR3 bases are TGTGCCAGCAGCTCCGGGACAGGGGGGAATGGCTACACCTTC. Translated: CASSSGTGGNGYTF.

The V call is TRBV4-3, the J call TRBJ1-2; D possibly corresponds to TRBD1 (6 bases). With 6 bases removed from V and 1 base from J, the gap between germline ends came to 9 bases. The CDR3 is 13 residues long. CDR1 LGHNA and CDR2 YSLEER come from the germline V gene. CDR3 DNA: TGCGCCAGCAGTCGGGACATTAACTATGGCTACACCTTC. It encodes CASSRDINYGYTF.

The genes are TRBV19 and TRBJ1-1; 8 bases are a match to TRBD1. CDR1 is LNHDA, CDR2 SQIVND, per germline (reference sequence). This CDR3 comprises 14 residues. The J segment lost 6 bases and the V segment lost 5 bases, leaving 8 bases of the junction unmatched. This chain's CDR3 is CASSGQGVYAEAFF. Here the CDR3 DNA reads TGTGCCAGTAGTGGACAGGGTGTGTACGCTGAAGCTTTCTTT.

The chain links TRBV2 to TRBJ1-2, with D unclear. The V end was cut by 5 bases, the J end by 0 bases, with 7 bases between. This CDR3 has 13 amino acids. Germline CDR1 SNHLY, CDR2 FYNNEI. CDR3 sequence: CASSPESNYGYTF. CDR3 nucleotide sequence: TGTGCCAGCAGTCCCGAGTCTAACTATGGCTACACCTTC.

Comment on this clone: Within the sample, other DNA sequences also encode this same CDR3. This chain joins TRBV7-2 and TRBJ2-7; TRBD2 might be the D (7 bases). The length of the CDR3 is 14 residues. Germline CDR1 reads SGHTA; CDR2 reads FQGNSA. The V end was cut by 0 bases, the J end by 2 bases, with 8 bases between. The CDR3 region is CASSLAGGPYEQYF. The CDR3 DNA reads as TGTGCCAGCAGCTTAGCGGGGGGGCCCTACGAGCAGTACTTC.

V is TRBV14 and J is TRBJ1-2, with TRBD1 identical over 10 bases. This CDR3 is 16 amino acids long. Germline-derived CDR1 and CDR2 are SGHDN and FVKESK. V shed 0 bases and J 4 bases; nucleotides not matched to a gene: 5. The CDR3 DNA reads as TGTGCCAGCAGCCAAGATGGGGACAGGGGTTTCTATGGCTACACCTTC. Encoded protein: CASSQDGDRGFYGYTF.

J is TRBJ2-1 and V is TRBV12-5; D is perhaps TRBD1 (6 bases). Trimming left V 8 bases short and J 1 base short, with 12 bases between. Germline lookup yields CDR1 LGHNT and CDR2 FRNRAP. The CDR3 loop spans 14 amino acids. CDR3 in DNA: TGTGCTAGTTGTCTGGGGGCTTCCTACAATGAGCAGTTCTTC. Protein product: CASCLGASYNEQFF.

Here the CDR3 reads CASSRGQGGLTGELFF. DNA of the CDR3: TGTGCCAGCAGCAGAGGACAGGGAGGCCTAACCGGGGAGCTGTTTTTT. The chain has TRBV7-9 and TRBJ2-2; 8 nucleotides align to TRBD1. The J segment lost 5 bases and the V segment lost 5 bases, leaving 10 bases of the junction unmatched. Germline values: CDR1 SEHNR, CDR2 FQNEAQ (reference sequence). This CDR3 is built from 16 residues.